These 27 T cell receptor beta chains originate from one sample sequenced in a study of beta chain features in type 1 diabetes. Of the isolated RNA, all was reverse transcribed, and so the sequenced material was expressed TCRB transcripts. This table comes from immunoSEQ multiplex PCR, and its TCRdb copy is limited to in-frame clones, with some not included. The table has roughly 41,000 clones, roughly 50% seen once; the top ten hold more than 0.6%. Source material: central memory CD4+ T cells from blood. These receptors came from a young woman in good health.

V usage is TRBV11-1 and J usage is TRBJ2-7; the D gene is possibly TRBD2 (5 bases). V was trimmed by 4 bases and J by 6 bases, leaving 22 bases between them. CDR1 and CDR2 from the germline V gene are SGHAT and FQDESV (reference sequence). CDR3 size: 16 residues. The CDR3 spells CASSSTALAMSGEQYF. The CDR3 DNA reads TGTGCCAGCAGCTCCACCGCGCTAGCTATGTCGGGCGAGCAGTACTTC.

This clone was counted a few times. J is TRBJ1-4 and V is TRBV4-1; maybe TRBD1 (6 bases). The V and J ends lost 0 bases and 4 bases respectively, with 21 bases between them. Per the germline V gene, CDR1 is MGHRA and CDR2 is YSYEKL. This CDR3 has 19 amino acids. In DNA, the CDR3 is TGCGCCAGCAGCCAAGATCGGGACACGGAAAGAGTTGGTAATGAAAAACTGTTTTTT. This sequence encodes CASSQDRDTERVGNEKLFF.

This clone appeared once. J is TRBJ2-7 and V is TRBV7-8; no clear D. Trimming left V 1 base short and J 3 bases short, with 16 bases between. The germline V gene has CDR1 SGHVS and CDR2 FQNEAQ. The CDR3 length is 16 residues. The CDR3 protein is CASSLVSQREYYEQYF. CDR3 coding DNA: TGTGCCAGCAGCTTAGTCAGCCAGCGCGAATACTACGAGCAGTACTTC.

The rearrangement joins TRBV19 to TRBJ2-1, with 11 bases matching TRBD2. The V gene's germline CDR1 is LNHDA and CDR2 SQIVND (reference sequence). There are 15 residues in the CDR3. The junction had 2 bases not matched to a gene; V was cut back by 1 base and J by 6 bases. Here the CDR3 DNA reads TGTGCCAGTAGTATAGGACTAGCGGGATCCAATGAGCAGTTCTTC. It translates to CASSIGLAGSNEQFF.

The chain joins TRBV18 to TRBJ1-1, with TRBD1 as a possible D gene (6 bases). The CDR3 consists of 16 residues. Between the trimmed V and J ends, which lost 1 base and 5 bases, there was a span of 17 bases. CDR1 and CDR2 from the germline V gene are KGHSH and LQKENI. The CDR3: CASSPRQGTSNTEAFF. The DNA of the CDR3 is TGTGCCAGCTCACCACGCCAGGGGACCTCAAATACTGAAGCTTTCTTT.

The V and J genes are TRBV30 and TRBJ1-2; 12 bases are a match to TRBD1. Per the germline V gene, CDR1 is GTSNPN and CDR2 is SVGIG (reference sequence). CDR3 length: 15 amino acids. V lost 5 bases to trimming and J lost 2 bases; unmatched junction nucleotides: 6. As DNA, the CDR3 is TGTGCCTGGCAAACAGGGACAGGGGGCAACTATGGCTACACCTTC. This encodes CAWQTGTGGNYGYTF.

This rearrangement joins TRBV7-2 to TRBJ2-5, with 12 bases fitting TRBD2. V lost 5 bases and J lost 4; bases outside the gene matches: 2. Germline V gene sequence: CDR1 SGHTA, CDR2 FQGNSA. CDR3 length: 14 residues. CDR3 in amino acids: CASSPGLAGETQYF. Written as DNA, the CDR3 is TGTGCCAGCAGCCCGGGACTAGCGGGAGAGACCCAGTACTTC. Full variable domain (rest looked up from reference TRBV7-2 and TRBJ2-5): GAGVSQSPSNKVTEKGKDVELRCDPISGHTALYWYRQSLGQGLEFLIYFQGNSAPDKSGLPSDRFSAERTGGSVSTLTIQRTQQEDSAVYLCASSPGLAGETQYFGPGTRLLVL.

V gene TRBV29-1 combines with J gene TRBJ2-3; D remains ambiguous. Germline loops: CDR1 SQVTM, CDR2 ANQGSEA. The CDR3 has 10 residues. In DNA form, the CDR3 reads TGCGCAAGCCTCACAGATACGCAGTATTTT. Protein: CASLTDTQYF.

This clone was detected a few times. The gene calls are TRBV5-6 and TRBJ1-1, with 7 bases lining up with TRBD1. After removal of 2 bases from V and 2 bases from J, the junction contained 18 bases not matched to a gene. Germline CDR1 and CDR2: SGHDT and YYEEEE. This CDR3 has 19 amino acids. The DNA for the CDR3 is TGTGCCAGCAGCTTCCTTTTGGGGGACAGAGGACCGATTAACACTGAAGCTTTCTTT. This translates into CASSFLLGDRGPINTEAFF.

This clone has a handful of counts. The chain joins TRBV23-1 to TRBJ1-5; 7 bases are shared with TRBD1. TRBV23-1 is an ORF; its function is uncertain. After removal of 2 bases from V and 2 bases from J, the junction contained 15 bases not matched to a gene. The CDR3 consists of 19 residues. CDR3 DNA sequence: TGCGCCAGCAGTCAAACCGACAGGGTGGTAGGTTACGGCAATCAGCCCCAGCATTTT. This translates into CASSQTDRVVGYGNQPQHF.

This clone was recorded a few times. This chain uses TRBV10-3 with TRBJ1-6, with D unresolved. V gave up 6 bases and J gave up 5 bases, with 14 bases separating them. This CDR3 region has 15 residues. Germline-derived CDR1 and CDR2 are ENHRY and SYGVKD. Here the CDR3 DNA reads TGTGCCATCAGAGGGAGTGACGGAGATAATTCACCCCTCCACTTT. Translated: CAIRGSDGDNSPLHF.

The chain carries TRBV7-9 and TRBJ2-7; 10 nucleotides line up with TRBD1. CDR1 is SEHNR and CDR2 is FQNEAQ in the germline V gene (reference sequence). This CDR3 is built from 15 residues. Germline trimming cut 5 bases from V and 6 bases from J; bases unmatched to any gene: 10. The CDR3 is CASSLRTGGSGEQYF. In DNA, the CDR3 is TGTGCCAGCAGCCTCAGGACAGGGGGTTCTGGCGAGCAGTACTTC.

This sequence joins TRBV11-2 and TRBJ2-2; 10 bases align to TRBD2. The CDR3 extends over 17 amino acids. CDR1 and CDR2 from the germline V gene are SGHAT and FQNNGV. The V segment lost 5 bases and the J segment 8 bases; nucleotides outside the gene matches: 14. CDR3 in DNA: TGTGCCAGCAGCATATCCTCGGCTAGCGGGAGTCAAGGGGAGCTGTTTTTT. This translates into CASSISSASGSQGELFF.

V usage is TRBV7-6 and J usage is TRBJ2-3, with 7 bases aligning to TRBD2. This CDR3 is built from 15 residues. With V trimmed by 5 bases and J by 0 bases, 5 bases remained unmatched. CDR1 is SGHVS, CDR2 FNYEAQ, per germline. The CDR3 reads CASSTISGSTDTQYF. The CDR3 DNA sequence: TGTGCCAGCAGCACGATTAGCGGGAGCACAGATACGCAGTATTTT.

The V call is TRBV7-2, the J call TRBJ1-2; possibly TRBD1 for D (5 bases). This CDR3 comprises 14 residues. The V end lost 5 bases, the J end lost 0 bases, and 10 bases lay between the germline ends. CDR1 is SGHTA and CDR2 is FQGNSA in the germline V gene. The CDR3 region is CASSRQNANYGYTF. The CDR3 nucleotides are TGTGCCAGCAGCCGACAGAACGCTAACTATGGCTACACCTTC.

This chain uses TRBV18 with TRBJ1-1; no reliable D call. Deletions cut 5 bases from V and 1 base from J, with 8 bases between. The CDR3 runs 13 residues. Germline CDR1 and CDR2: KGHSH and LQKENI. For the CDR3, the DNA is TGTGCCAGCTCAGTGACAAGGAACACTGAAGCTTTCTTT. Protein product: CASSVTRNTEAFF.

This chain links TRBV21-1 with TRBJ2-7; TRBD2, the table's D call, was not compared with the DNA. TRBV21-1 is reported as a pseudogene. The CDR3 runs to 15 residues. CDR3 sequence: CASTDSGTPSYEQYF. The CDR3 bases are TGTGCCAGCACCGATAGCGGGACACCCTCCTACGAGCAGTACTTC.

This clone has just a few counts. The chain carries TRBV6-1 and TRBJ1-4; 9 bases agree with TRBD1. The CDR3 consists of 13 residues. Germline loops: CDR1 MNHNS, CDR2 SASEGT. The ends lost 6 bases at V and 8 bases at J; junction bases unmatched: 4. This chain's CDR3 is CASRRGQGEKLFF. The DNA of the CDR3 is TGTGCCAGCAGAAGGGGACAGGGAGAAAAACTGTTTTTT.

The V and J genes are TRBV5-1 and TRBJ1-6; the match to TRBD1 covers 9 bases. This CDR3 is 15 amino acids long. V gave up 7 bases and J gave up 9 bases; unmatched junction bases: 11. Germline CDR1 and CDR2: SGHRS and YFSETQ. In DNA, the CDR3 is TGCGCCAGCCAAAATACGGGACAGGGTTTTTCACCCCTCCACTTT. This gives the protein CASQNTGQGFSPLHF.

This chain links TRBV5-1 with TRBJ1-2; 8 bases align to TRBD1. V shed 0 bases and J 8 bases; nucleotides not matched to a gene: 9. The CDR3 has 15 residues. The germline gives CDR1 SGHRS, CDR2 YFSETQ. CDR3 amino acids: CASSLDPAGGPGYTF. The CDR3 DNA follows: TGCGCCAGCAGCTTGGACCCCGCAGGGGGCCCCGGCTACACCTTC.

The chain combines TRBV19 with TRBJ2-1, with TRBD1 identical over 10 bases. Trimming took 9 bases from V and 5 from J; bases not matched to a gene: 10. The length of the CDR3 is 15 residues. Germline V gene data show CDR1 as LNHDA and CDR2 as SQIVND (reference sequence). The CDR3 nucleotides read TGTGCCAGCTTTGGGATGACAGGGGGCAACAATGAGCAGTTCTTC. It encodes CASFGMTGGNNEQFF.

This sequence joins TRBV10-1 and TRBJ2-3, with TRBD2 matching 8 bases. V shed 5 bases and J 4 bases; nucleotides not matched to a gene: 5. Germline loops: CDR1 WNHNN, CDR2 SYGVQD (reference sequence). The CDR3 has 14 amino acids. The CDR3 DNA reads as TGCGCCAGCAGTCCACTCGGGGGGGCAGATACGCAGTATTTT. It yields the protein CASSPLGGADTQYF.

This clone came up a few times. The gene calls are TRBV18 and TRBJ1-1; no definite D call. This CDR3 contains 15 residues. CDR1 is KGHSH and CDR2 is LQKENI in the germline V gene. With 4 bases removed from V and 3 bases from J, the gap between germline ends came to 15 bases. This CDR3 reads CASSRSGSSDTEAFF. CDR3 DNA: TGTGCCAGCTCACGTTCTGGTAGCTCTGACACTGAAGCTTTCTTT.

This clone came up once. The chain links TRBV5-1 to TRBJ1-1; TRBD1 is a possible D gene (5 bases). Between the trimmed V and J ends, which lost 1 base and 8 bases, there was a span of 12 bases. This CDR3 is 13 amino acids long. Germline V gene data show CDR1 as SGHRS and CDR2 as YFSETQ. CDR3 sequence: CASSLSDKGEAFF. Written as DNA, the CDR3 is TGCGCCAGCAGCTTGAGTGACAAGGGGGAAGCTTTCTTT.

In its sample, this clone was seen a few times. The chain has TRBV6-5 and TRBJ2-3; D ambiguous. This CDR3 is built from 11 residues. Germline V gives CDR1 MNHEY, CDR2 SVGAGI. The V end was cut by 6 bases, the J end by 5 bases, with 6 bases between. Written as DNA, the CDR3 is TGTGCCAGCAGATCAAAAGATACGCAGTATTTT. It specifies CASRSKDTQYF.

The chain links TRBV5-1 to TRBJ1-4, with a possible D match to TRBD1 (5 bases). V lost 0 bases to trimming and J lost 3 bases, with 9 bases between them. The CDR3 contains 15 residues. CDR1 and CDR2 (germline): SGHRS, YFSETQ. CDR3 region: CASSLEGVSNEKLFF. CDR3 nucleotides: TGCGCCAGCAGCTTGGAAGGGGTCTCTAATGAAAAACTGTTTTTT.

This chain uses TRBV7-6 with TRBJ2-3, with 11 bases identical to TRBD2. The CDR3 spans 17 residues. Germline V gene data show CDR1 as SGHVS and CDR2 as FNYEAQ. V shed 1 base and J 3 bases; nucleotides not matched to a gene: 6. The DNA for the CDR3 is TGTGCCAGCAGCTTAGTCGCTAGCGGGGGGACTACAGATACGCAGTATTTT. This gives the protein CASSLVASGGTTDTQYF.